This T cell receptor (beta chain) is from a study of CD8 T cells in ankylosing spondylitis (dated by TCRdb to about 2017). About the full investigation: T cell receptor beta repertoires were profiled in healthy donors and ankylosing spondylitis patients so that disease-linked TCR variants could be found. In total, the full study cohort was made up of over a hundred healthy donors and 25 to 30 ankylosing spondylitis patients. Peripheral blood was sampled, and synovial fluid was additionally collected from ankylosing spondylitis patients.

This clonotype was recorded many times. The antigen it binds to is not known. Per-nucleotide qualities are absent, and no much larger clonotype sits a single base away. Looking up the germline V gene (reference sequence) yields CDR1 GTSNPN and CDR2 SVGIG. The CDR3 starts with the cysteine, ends with the phenylalanine, and has 13 residues. The CDR3 DNA has 39 bases and is translated from base 1. V is shortened by 2 bases, J by 6 bases, and the region joining them spans 11 bases. Sequencing was performed on an Illumina HiSeq 2500. Quantitative 5'-RACE with molecular barcodes was used to prepare TCR beta libraries. The paper's processing steps were these. A new computational method, built on a probabilistic model of VDJ rearrangement, was used to identify disease-linked TCR variants. TCRdb ran its own pipeline on the public reads, namely fastp trimming at Q25 and MiXCR clone calling, and kept in-frame beta chains. Duplicate CDR3 protein sequences are folded into a single record with the most common DNA and genes. TCRdb's processing, not the authors', yielded these V and J calls. Within this sample are 250,000 or so distinct CDR3 sequences, with about 10% of them counted one time only. Jointly, the top ten make up around 2.6% of the sample.

General conclusions and limits of the study: Significant enrichment of the disease-linked clones was reported in matched synovial fluid samples from ankylosing spondylitis patients. Some TCR beta motif variants had previously been reported in synovial fluid and blood of reactive arthritis patients, which suggested common disease-initiation mechanisms. In peripheral blood, the disease-linked clones were found at relatively low frequencies and had a CD8+ phenotype. A TCR beta motif made up of several highly homologous amino acid variants appeared to be characteristic of blood from ankylosing spondylitis patients.

The sequence joins TRBV30 to TRBJ1-5; the D gene is perhaps TRBD1, from 5 matching bases. Sequencing used blood, either unsorted or a sorted T cell fraction (not recorded which). The sequence came from a male donor with ankylosing spondylitis or in good health (not recorded which). The CDR3 protein: CAWSPGFGQPQHF. The DNA sequence is as follows: TGTGCCTGGAGTCCAGGGTTTGGTCAGCCCCAGCATTTT.